Here is one T cell receptor (beta chain) with its context. Its antigen is not identified. The data were obtained in a study of T cell responses to AZD1222 COVID-19 vaccine. Findings and limits, study-wide: Donors in the cohort were predominantly white British and more often female, and clonal diversity was possibly underestimated.

The CDR3 contains 15 residues. Per germline, CDR1 MGHDK and CDR2 SYGVNS. V was clipped by 6 bases and J by 1 base; unmatched bases: 4. Data came from immunoSEQ multiplex PCR; TCRdb stores just in-frame clones and leaves some out. The sample contains about 100,000 clones, less than 90% of which appear only once. This material consisted of peripheral blood, taken on day 0 of AZD1222 vaccination. This rearrangement joins TRBV25-1 to TRBJ2-1; 9 bases match TRBD2. The receptor's source is an adult in good health. CDR3 sequence: CASSGAGGSYNEQFF. The CDR3 nucleotides read TGTGCCAGCAGCGGAGCGGGAGGATCCTACAATGAGCAGTTCTTC. The full variable domain, in which reference TRBV25-1 and TRBJ2-1 provide the parts outside the CDR3, is EADIYQTPRYLVIGTGKKITLECSQTMGHDKMYWYQQDPGMELHLIHYSYGVNSTEKGDLSSESTVSRIRTEHFPLTLESARPSHTSQYLCASSGAGGSYNEQFFGPGTRLTVL.